Below are 9 T cell receptor beta chains sequenced from a single sample in a study of blood T cell repertoires in COVID-19. The assay was immunoSEQ multiplex PCR, and TCRdb's table has in-frame clones only and misses some. The table records approximately 430,000 clones, roughly 85% of them present only once. The sample taken for sequencing was peripheral blood. The receptors shown here come from a woman between 25 and 40 years old with active or convalescent COVID-19.

V is TRBV4-1 and J is TRBJ2-5; the match to TRBD2 covers 8 bases. Germline V gene sequence: CDR1 MGHRA, CDR2 YSYEKL. After removal of 3 bases from V and 1 base from J, the junction contained 13 bases not matched to a gene. The length of the CDR3 is 18 residues. CDR3 region: CASSQGDSSGGLQETQYF. As DNA, the CDR3 is TGCGCCAGCAGCCAGGGAGACTCAAGCGGGGGTCTCCAAGAGACCCAGTACTTC.

This chain links TRBV10-2 with TRBJ2-5; the match to TRBD2 covers 7 bases. The length of the CDR3 is 16 residues. Trimming took 8 bases from V and 1 from J; bases not matched to a gene: 13. Germline lookup yields CDR1 WSHSY and CDR2 SAAADI. In DNA, the CDR3 is TGCGCCAGCTGTTGGGACCCGGGACTACCCCAAGAGACCCAGTACTTC. This translates into CASCWDPGLPQETQYF.

The chain recombines TRBV5-4 with TRBJ1-2; 7 bases agree with TRBD1. CDR3 length: 15 amino acids. CDR1 SGHNT and CDR2 YYREEE come from the germline V gene (reference sequence). The junction had 5 bases not matched to a gene; V was cut back by 0 bases and J by 3 bases. This chain's CDR3 is CASSLGGQLDYGYTF. The CDR3 bases are TGTGCCAGCAGCTTGGGGGGACAGTTGGACTATGGCTACACCTTC.

The chain has TRBV29-1 and TRBJ1-1, with 8 nucleotides matching TRBD1. Unmatched junction bases numbered 3, after V lost 6 bases and J lost 6 bases. The CDR3 totals 11 residues. Per the germline V gene, CDR1 is SQVTM and CDR2 is ANQGSEA. CDR3 nucleotides: TGCAGCGTCGGACAGGGATCTGAAGCTTTCTTT. Translation gives CSVGQGSEAFF. Based on the CDR3 plus reference TRBV29-1 and TRBJ1-1, the full variable domain is SAVISQKPSRDICQRGTSLTIQCQVDSQVTMMFWYRQQPGQSLTLIATANQGSEATYESGFVIDKFPISRPNLTFSTLTVSNMSPEDSSIYLCSVGQGSEAFFGQGTRLTVV.

V usage is TRBV5-4 and J usage is TRBJ2-5, with 8 bases aligning to TRBD1. Germline V gene lookup returns CDR1 SGHNT and CDR2 YYREEE (reference sequence). The CDR3 loop spans 16 amino acids. Unmatched junction bases numbered 8, after V lost 2 bases and J lost 2 bases. CDR3 residues: CASSFEGQVIQETQYF. The CDR3 bases are TGTGCCAGCAGCTTTGAGGGACAGGTGATACAAGAGACCCAGTACTTC.

This sequence joins TRBV11-3 and TRBJ2-7, with a tentative D call TRBD1 (5 bases). The V and J ends lost 5 bases and 7 bases respectively, with 12 bases between them. The CDR3 runs to 12 residues. The germline gives CDR1 SGHNT, CDR2 YENEEA. DNA of the CDR3: TGTGCCAGCAGCAATTCAGGGCCGGAGCAGTACTTC. Translated: CASSNSGPEQYF.

This clone was seen just once. The chain carries TRBV7-9 and TRBJ2-3; 7 bases line up with TRBD2. The CDR3 runs 15 residues. With 5 bases clipped from V and 2 bases from J, the junction kept 7 bases outside the gene matches. Germline loops: CDR1 SEHNR, CDR2 FQNEAQ (reference sequence). CDR3 amino acids: CASSLIAGHTDTQYF. DNA of the CDR3: TGTGCCAGCAGCCTCATAGCGGGTCACACAGATACGCAGTATTTT.

The genes are TRBV15 and TRBJ2-1; TRBD1 might be the D (6 bases). V lost 4 bases and J lost 6, with 7 bases in between. The CDR3 spans 12 residues. Germline assignment: CDR1 LNHNV and CDR2 YYDKDF (reference sequence). The CDR3, as DNA: TGTGCCACCAGCACGGACAGCAATGAGCAGTTCTTC. It encodes CATSTDSNEQFF.

This rearrangement joins TRBV5-8 to TRBJ1-6, with D uncertain. Germline V lookup: CDR1 SGHTS, CDR2 YDEGEE. There are 13 residues in the CDR3. V lost 4 bases and J 8 bases, leaving 10 bases between the germline ends. The CDR3 loop reads CASSVTRDSPLHF. In nucleotides, the CDR3 is TGTGCCAGCAGCGTGACAAGAGATTCACCCCTCCACTTT. The whole variable domain, remainder taken from reference TRBV5-8 and TRBJ1-6, is EAGVTQSPTHLIKTRGQQATLRCSPISGHTSVYWYQQALGLGLQFLLWYDEGEERNRGNFPPRFSGRQFPNYSSELNVNALELEDSALYLCASSVTRDSPLHFGNGTRLTVT.